These 15 T cell receptor beta chains were all obtained from the same sample, sequenced in a study of cytomegalovirus exposure and HLA in healthy donors. This PCR relied on a set of 60 Vbeta primers and 13 Jbeta primers. Using immunoSEQ multiplex PCR, the repertoire was profiled, and TCRdb retains in-frame clones only, with some absent. The sample lists roughly 150,000 clones; over 60% were seen once. The sample comprised PBMCs. These TCRs come from a woman under 40 in good health and CMV-seropositive.

The chain couples TRBV27 to TRBJ1-5; 7 bases align to TRBD1. The CDR3 runs 17 residues. V shed 0 bases, J shed 0 bases, and the junction held 5 bases outside the gene matches. Germline values: CDR1 MNHEY, CDR2 SMNVEV (reference sequence). CDR3 amino acids: CASSLSAGTDSNQPQHF. For the CDR3, the DNA is TGTGCCAGCAGTTTATCTGCCGGGACAGATAGCAATCAGCCCCAGCATTTT.

This chain uses TRBV6-5 with TRBJ2-5; TRBD2 is a possible D gene (5 bases). With 6 bases removed from V and 1 base from J, the gap between germline ends came to 12 bases. This CDR3 has 14 residues. Germline-derived CDR1 and CDR2 are MNHEY and SVGAGI. In nucleotides, the CDR3 is TGTGCCAGCAGCACTAGATTCCCCCAAGAGACCCAGTACTTC. Residues: CASSTRFPQETQYF.

J is TRBJ2-1 and V is TRBV5-1; the match to TRBD2 covers 9 bases. CDR3 length: 15 residues. Germline V CDR1 and CDR2: SGHRS, YFSETQ. V lost 6 bases and J lost 7; bases outside the gene matches: 11. The CDR3 sequence: CASKLAGSGGNEQFF. The CDR3 region has the DNA TGCGCCAGCAAACTAGCGGGTTCTGGAGGTAATGAGCAGTTCTTC. Variable domain in full (rest from reference TRBV5-1 and TRBJ2-1): KAGVTQTPRYLIKTRGQQVTLSCSPISGHRSVSWYQQTPGQGLQFLFEYFSETQRNKGNFPGRFSGRQFSNSRSEMNVSTLELGDSALYLCASKLAGSGGNEQFFGPGTRLTVL.

The CDR3 protein is CASSTDRDVYGYTF. CDR3 coding DNA: TGTGCCAGCAGCACGGACAGGGACGTCTATGGCTACACCTTC. The chain links TRBV5-4 to TRBJ1-2, with 8 bases fitting TRBD1. CDR1 is SGHNT, CDR2 YYREEE, per germline (reference sequence). CDR3 length: 14 residues. Trimming took 4 bases from V and 4 from J; bases not matched to a gene: 6.

This chain uses TRBV6-5 with TRBJ1-2, with unresolved D. Germline V lookup: CDR1 MNHEY, CDR2 SVGAGI. This CDR3 spans 13 amino acids. The CDR3 nucleotides read TGTGCGACATCCGAGGGAGCTAACTATGGCTACACCTTC. The encoded protein is CATSEGANYGYTF.

The J gene is TRBJ1-1, the V gene TRBV7-6, with 10 bases aligning to TRBD1. CDR1 is SGHVS, CDR2 FNYEAQ, per germline. This CDR3 contains 14 residues. With 4 bases clipped from V and 7 bases from J, the junction kept 6 bases outside the gene matches. The CDR3 DNA is TGTGCCAGCAGCTCAGACAGGGGGCTGGATGAAGCTTTCTTT. Amino acids: CASSSDRGLDEAFF.

The chain joins TRBV5-4 to TRBJ2-5, with D perhaps matching TRBD1 (6 bases). The CDR3 sequence is 15 residues long. Trimming removed 2 bases at V and 5 bases at J, with 16 bases between. Germline V gene sequence: CDR1 SGHNT, CDR2 YYREEE (reference sequence). CDR3 in amino acids: CASSFAGDLGETQYF. The CDR3 nucleotides are TGTGCCAGCAGCTTTGCAGGGGACCTGGGGGAGACCCAGTACTTC.

In this sample, this clone turned up once. V gene TRBV18 combines with J gene TRBJ2-7, with D possibly TRBD2 on 6 matching bases. CDR1 KGHSH and CDR2 LQKENI come from the germline V gene. Between the trimmed V and J ends, which lost 5 bases and 5 bases, there was a span of 13 bases. The CDR3 has 13 residues. The CDR3 spells CASSTMEGNEQYF. In DNA, the CDR3 is TGTGCCAGCTCAACGATGGAGGGCAACGAGCAGTACTTC.

This chain's CDR3 is CASSSREERGELFF. CDR3 nucleotide sequence: TGTGCCAGCAGCTCCCGGGAGGAGAGGGGGGAGCTGTTTTTT. The rearrangement links TRBV13 to TRBJ2-2, with 7 bases identical to TRBD2. After removal of 4 bases from V and 8 bases from J, the junction contained 7 bases not matched to a gene. Germline loops: CDR1 PRHDT, CDR2 FYEKMQ (reference sequence). The CDR3 runs 14 residues.

The CDR3 reads CSVDQAGAGDEQFF. The DNA of the CDR3 is TGCAGCGTTGACCAAGCGGGTGCGGGGGATGAGCAGTTCTTC. The gene calls are TRBV29-1 and TRBJ2-1, with TRBD2 matching over 7 bases. Germline-derived CDR1 and CDR2 are SQVTM and ANQGSEA. The trim removed 3 bases at V and 8 bases at J, leaving 10 bases unmatched. The CDR3 is 14 residues long.

The DNA for the CDR3 is TGTGCCAGCTCACCGAGGTCTGCAGGCAATCAGCCCCAGCATTTT. This translates into CASSPRSAGNQPQHF. The rearrangement uses TRBV18 and TRBJ1-5; D unresolved. V was cut by 3 bases and J by 2 bases, with 11 bases left in between. The germline CDR1 and CDR2 sequences are KGHSH and LQKENI. The CDR3 is 15 residues long. Drawing the rest from reference TRBV18 and TRBJ1-5, the complete variable domain is NAGVMQNPRHLVRRRGQEARLRCSPMKGHSHVYWYRQLPEEGLKFMVYLQKENIIDESGMPKERFSAEFPKEGPSILRIQQVVRGDSAAYFCASSPRSAGNQPQHFGDGTRLSIL.

This sequence joins TRBV5-1 and TRBJ2-7; 9 bases are a match to TRBD1. V gave up 0 bases and J gave up 3 bases; unmatched junction bases: 7. Germline-derived CDR1 and CDR2 are SGHRS and YFSETQ. The CDR3 extends over 16 amino acids. CDR3 DNA sequence: TGCGCCAGCAGCTTGGTAGCCGGGACAGGGATCTACGAGCAGTACTTC. As protein: CASSLVAGTGIYEQYF.

The chain joins TRBV10-1 to TRBJ2-7, with TRBD2 identical over 15 bases. CDR3 length: 19 amino acids. V was pared by 2 bases and J by 3 bases, with 11 bases of the junction left unmatched. In germline, CDR1 is WNHNN, CDR2 SYGVQD (reference sequence). Here the CDR3 DNA reads TGCGCCAGCAGTGAGGTGTGGACTAGCGGGGGGGAACGGATCTACGAGCAGTACTTC. Amino acids: CASSEVWTSGGERIYEQYF.

The CDR3 DNA reads as TGTGCCAGCAGCCCCGGACGGGGGAGTACCCAAGAGACCCAGTACTTC. Its protein product is CASSPGRGSTQETQYF. This chain connects TRBV11-3 to TRBJ2-5; a possible D gene is TRBD2 (6 bases). This CDR3 comprises 16 residues. The V end lost 5 bases, the J end lost 1 base, and 17 bases lay between the germline ends. Germline CDR1 SGHNT, CDR2 YENEEA.

In its sample, this clone was seen a few times. V gene TRBV19 combines with J gene TRBJ1-5; D possibly corresponds to TRBD1 (5 bases). CDR3 length equals 14 residues. Trimming took off 5 bases at V and 0 bases at J, with 8 bases between the two ends. In germline, CDR1 is LNHDA, CDR2 SQIVND (reference sequence). The CDR3 sequence is CASSYGGSNQPQHF. CDR3 nucleotides: TGTGCCAGTAGTTACGGGGGTAGCAATCAGCCCCAGCATTTT.